This TCR beta chain was identified during a study of PD-1 blockade in classical Hodgkin lymphoma. Study-level points and caveats: Relative to healthy donors, newly diagnosed patients reportedly had lower baseline TCR diversity, which was reported as lower still in relapsed/refractory patients. The drivers behind the repertoire differences, possibly disease activity or prior therapy, remain undefined.

About this clone: Its target is unknown.

The CDR3 has 16 residues. V was clipped by 8 bases and J by 1 base, with 17 bases between them. CDR1 is SEHNR and CDR2 is FQNEAQ in the germline V gene (reference sequence). The method was immunoSEQ multiplex PCR; TCRdb's version includes in-frame clones alone and lacks a portion of them. This table holds tens of thousands of clones, more than 85% found once. Indicated time point: newly diagnosed, previously untreated cHL patient sample. CD4+ T cells were purified from thawed PBMCs by negative selection. Comparison came from newly diagnosed, untreated classical Hodgkin lymphoma PBMCs. The sequencing sample was made of CD4+ T cells from blood. This chain links TRBV7-9 with TRBJ1-4; tentative D call: TRBD1 (5 bases). This TCR was sampled from a human donor with classical Hodgkin lymphoma. CDR3 in amino acids: CASATPPGRTNEKLFF. CDR3 coding DNA: TGTGCCAGCGCCACTCCCCCAGGGAGAACTAATGAAAAACTGTTTTTT.